Presented here are 28 T cell receptor beta chains from one specimen sequenced in a study of T cells after yellow fever vaccination. TCRdb reprocessed the 5' RACE reads with MiXCR, giving one entry per CDR3 protein. The sample includes about 210,000 distinct CDR3 sequences, 6.7% of them seen just once. The material was CD4+ T cells sorted from PBMCs, obtained on the day of the yellow fever booster vaccination. The receptors shown here come from a man aged 25-45 years who received the YFV17D yellow fever vaccine.

The table lists this clonotype with many counts. The chain recombines TRBV5-1 with TRBJ2-5; D unresolved. Germline V gene sequence: CDR1 SGHRS, CDR2 YFSETQ. This CDR3 contains 14 residues. Trimming removed 0 bases from V and 5 bases from J, with 11 bases in between. For the CDR3, the DNA is TGCGCCAGCAGCTTGGGGTCACCTCGGGAGACCCAGTACTTC. Its protein product is CASSLGSPRETQYF.

The chain combines TRBV12-3 or TRBV12-4 with TRBJ1-2; a weak D match, TRBD1 (5 bases). CDR3 length equals 14 residues. Between the trimmed V and J ends, which lost 3 bases and 4 bases, there was a span of 12 bases. As DNA, the CDR3 is TGTGCCAGCAGTTTTAGACACGACAGCTATGGCTACACCTTC. The encoded protein is CASSFRHDSYGYTF.

The table lists this clonotype with many counts. V and J are TRBV5-4 and TRBJ2-2, with D tentatively TRBD1 or TRBD2 (5 bases each). Per the germline V gene, CDR1 is SGHNT and CDR2 is YYREEE (reference sequence). This CDR3 is 16 amino acids long. Trimming pared 2 bases from V and 7 bases from J, leaving 18 bases between. CDR3 region: CASSLGGQGVVGELFF. The DNA of the CDR3 is TGTGCCAGCAGCTTAGGCGGGCAGGGAGTTGTCGGGGAGCTGTTTTTT.

This clonotype appeared many times. The V call is TRBV7-2, the J call TRBJ1-1; the match to TRBD1 covers 9 bases. The CDR3 length is 14 residues. Trimming took 5 bases from V and 6 from J; bases not matched to a gene: 7. Germline CDR1 SGHTA, CDR2 FQGNSA. The CDR3: CASSPGQGGSEAFF. Written as DNA, the CDR3 is TGTGCCAGCAGCCCGGGACAGGGTGGGTCTGAAGCTTTCTTT.

V gene TRBV18 combines with J gene TRBJ2-3, with a weak D call TRBD2 (6 bases). Trimming left V 3 bases short and J 4 bases short, with 11 bases between. The CDR3 runs to 14 residues. The V gene's germline CDR1 is KGHSH and CDR2 LQKENI. DNA for the CDR3: TGTGCCAGCTCACCTGAGCGGGTGGCAGATACGCAGTATTTT. Its translation: CASSPERVADTQYF.

The chain couples TRBV7-2 to TRBJ2-7; 10 bases map to TRBD2. The CDR3 extends over 14 amino acids. Germline CDR1 reads SGHTA; CDR2 reads FQGNSA. Germline trimming cut 3 bases from V and 9 bases from J; bases unmatched to any gene: 8. The CDR3 nucleotides are TGTGCCAGCAGCTTGACTAGCGGGCAGACTGGGCAGTACTTC. This codes for CASSLTSGQTGQYF. Combining the CDR3 with reference TRBV7-2 and TRBJ2-7 gives the whole variable domain GAGVSQSPSNKVTEKGKDVELRCDPISGHTALYWYRQSLGQGLEFLIYFQGNSAPDKSGLPSDRFSAERTGGSVSTLTIQRTQQEDSAVYLCASSLTSGQTGQYFGPGTRLTVT.

The chain links TRBV11-2 to TRBJ2-7; D possibly corresponds to TRBD1 (5 bases). Trimming shortened V by 0 bases and J by 12 bases, and 12 bases separated the two germline ends. CDR3 size: 12 residues. In germline, CDR1 is SGHAT, CDR2 FQNNGV. The CDR3 here is CASSLDRAGLYF. Here the CDR3 DNA reads TGTGCCAGCAGCTTAGATCGTGCAGGGTTGTACTTC.

This clonotype was recorded many times. V gene TRBV5-6 combines with J gene TRBJ2-7; 9 nucleotides agree with TRBD1. The V gene's germline CDR1 is SGHDT and CDR2 YYEEEE. This CDR3 region has 15 residues. The junction had 5 bases not matched to a gene; V was cut back by 3 bases and J by 1 base. The CDR3, as DNA: TGTGCCAGCAGCTATCTTGGACAGGGGTCCTACGAGCAGTACTTC. This gives the protein CASSYLGQGSYEQYF.

The chain links TRBV7-2 to TRBJ2-5; 7 bases line up with TRBD1. The V gene's germline CDR1 is SGHTA and CDR2 FQGNSA. Trimming took 0 bases from V and 4 from J; bases not matched to a gene: 2. The CDR3 length is 14 residues. The CDR3 DNA is TGTGCCAGCAGCTTAGCGACAGGGAGAGAGACCCAGTACTTC. Its translation is CASSLATGRETQYF.

The table lists this clonotype with many counts. V usage is TRBV10-3 and J usage is TRBJ2-7; the D gene is possibly TRBD1 (6 bases). Germline V gene data show CDR1 as ENHRY and CDR2 as SYGVKD. There are 13 residues in the CDR3. Trimming cost V 4 bases and J 3 bases, with 10 bases left between them. The CDR3 loop is CAISVRQDYEQYF. The CDR3 DNA reads TGTGCCATCAGTGTGAGACAGGACTACGAGCAGTACTTC.

In this sample, this clonotype turned up many times. V is TRBV12-3 or TRBV12-4 and J is TRBJ1-6; D is undetermined. Trimming pared 3 bases from V and 10 bases from J, leaving 7 bases between. The CDR3 spans 12 residues. CDR3 region: CASSFTGSPLHF. As DNA, the CDR3 is TGTGCCAGCAGTTTCACGGGCTCACCCCTCCACTTT.

The chain couples TRBV6-5 to TRBJ1-2; D perhaps matches TRBD1 (6 bases). CDR1 is MNHEY, CDR2 SVGAGI, per germline. V dropped 7 bases and J dropped 7 bases, with 13 bases sitting between them. The CDR3 consists of 12 residues. The CDR3 loop reads CASNSQGSGYTF. CDR3 bases: TGTGCCAGCAACTCACAGGGCTCTGGCTACACCTTC.

This chain joins TRBV5-1 and TRBJ2-2; 7 nucleotides align to TRBD2. V shed 7 bases and J 0 bases; nucleotides not matched to a gene: 9. Germline loops: CDR1 SGHRS, CDR2 YFSETQ. This CDR3 is 16 amino acids long. The CDR3 DNA reads as TGCGCCAGCTCTGCTCGGGCGGGGGCGAACACCGGGGAGCTGTTTTTT. This translates into CASSARAGANTGELFF.

This clonotype has at least ten counts. J is TRBJ2-7 and V is TRBV19; D may be TRBD1 or TRBD2 (5 bases each). This CDR3 has 15 amino acids. Germline V gives CDR1 LNHDA, CDR2 SQIVND (reference sequence). Trimming removed 3 bases at V and 1 base at J, with 13 bases between. The CDR3 spells CASSIPRENSYEQYF. The CDR3 DNA reads TGTGCCAGTAGTATCCCCAGGGAGAATTCCTACGAGCAGTACTTC.

This clonotype was observed a few times. This rearrangement joins TRBV19 to TRBJ1-5, with 7 nucleotides matching TRBD1. Trimming took 4 bases from V and 0 from J; bases not matched to a gene: 6. Germline assignment: CDR1 LNHDA and CDR2 SQIVND (reference sequence). The CDR3 contains 16 residues. CDR3: CASSRNRGNSNQPQHF. The CDR3, as DNA: TGTGCCAGTAGTAGGAACAGGGGTAATAGCAATCAGCCCCAGCATTTT.

This clonotype was counted a few times. The rearrangement uses TRBV5-1 and TRBJ2-7, with a tentative D call TRBD1 (5 bases). V was cut by 0 bases and J by 4 bases, with 17 bases left in between. The CDR3 covers 16 residues. Germline V gene lookup returns CDR1 SGHRS and CDR2 YFSETQ. CDR3 sequence reads: CASSLAPLDNLYEQYF. CDR3 bases: TGCGCCAGCAGCTTGGCTCCATTGGACAATTTATACGAGCAGTACTTC. The variable domain in full, completed from reference TRBV5-1 and TRBJ2-7, reads KAGVTQTPRYLIKTRGQQVTLSCSPISGHRSVSWYQQTPGQGLQFLFEYFSETQRNKGNFPGRFSGRQFSNSRSEMNVSTLELGDSALYLCASSLAPLDNLYEQYFGPGTRLTVT.

The chain has TRBV4-2 and TRBJ2-1; D not certain. The CDR3 length is 12 residues. Germline CDR1 LGHNA, CDR2 YNFKEQ. V lost 0 bases and J 10 bases, leaving 7 bases between the germline ends. The DNA of the CDR3 is TGTGCCAGCAGCCAAGAGCTTGGCGAGCAGTTCTTC. As protein: CASSQELGEQFF.

The chain links TRBV12-3 or TRBV12-4 to TRBJ2-1, with D maybe TRBD2 (5 bases). The length of the CDR3 is 12 residues. Trimming stripped 2 bases from V and 10 bases from J, with 9 bases between. CDR3 bases: TGTGCCAGCAGTTTAACGGGAACAGAGCAGTTCTTC. This codes for CASSLTGTEQFF.

V is TRBV29-1 and J is TRBJ2-3; 14 bases map to TRBD2. The CDR3 totals 18 residues. CDR1 and CDR2 from the germline V gene are SQVTM and ANQGSEA. Trimming removed 4 bases from V and 4 bases from J; junction bases left unmatched: 13. Here the CDR3 reads CSVVPPAGLAGVADTQYF. The DNA of the CDR3 is TGCAGCGTTGTGCCACCGGCGGGACTAGCGGGAGTAGCAGATACGCAGTATTTT.

This clonotype turned up a few times. The rearrangement joins TRBV21-1 to TRBJ2-1; the listed D gene, TRBD1, was not tested against the DNA. TRBV21-1 is labeled a pseudogene. The CDR3 loop spans 15 amino acids. CDR3: CASSNRETIYNEQFF. CDR3 bases: TGTGCCAGCAGCAACAGGGAGACTATCTACAATGAGCAGTTCTTC.

The chain carries TRBV5-6 and TRBJ2-4; 7 bases are a match to TRBD2. V shed 3 bases and J 1 base; nucleotides not matched to a gene: 10. Germline V gene data show CDR1 as SGHDT and CDR2 as YYEEEE. This CDR3 has 17 amino acids. Here the CDR3 reads CASSWGGGSLAKNIQYF. The DNA for the CDR3 is TGTGCCAGCAGCTGGGGTGGCGGGAGCCTGGCCAAAAACATTCAGTACTTC.

This rearrangement joins TRBV4-3 to TRBJ2-2; TRBD1 might be the D (6 bases). V was cut by 0 bases and J by 6 bases, with 14 bases left in between. Germline CDR1 is LGHNA and CDR2 is YSLEER. The CDR3 extends over 16 amino acids. CDR3 residues: CASSQDLQGPAGELFF. DNA for the CDR3: TGCGCCAGCAGCCAAGATCTCCAGGGGCCCGCCGGGGAGCTGTTTTTT.

This clonotype was seen a few times. V gene TRBV12-3 or TRBV12-4 combines with J gene TRBJ2-4, with 8 bases fitting TRBD2. V was clipped by 6 bases and J by 9 bases; unmatched bases: 4. The CDR3 extends over 12 amino acids. This CDR3 reads CASRAGGFIQYF. The CDR3 DNA is TGTGCCAGCAGGGCGGGGGGATTCATTCAGTACTTC.

The chain recombines TRBV6-2 or TRBV6-3 with TRBJ2-1, with 7 bases fitting TRBD2. V shed 5 bases and J 6 bases; nucleotides not matched to a gene: 7. CDR1 is MNHEY and CDR2 is SVGEGT in the germline V gene. The CDR3 consists of 14 residues. The CDR3 DNA is TGTGCCAGCAGTCGGACTAGTTGGATCAATGAGCAGTTCTTC. Translating gives CASSRTSWINEQFF.

This sequence joins TRBV20-1 and TRBJ2-4; no firm D call. The V and J ends lost 2 bases and 1 base respectively, with 6 bases between them. The V gene's germline CDR1 is DFQATT and CDR2 SNEGSKA (reference sequence). The CDR3 runs 13 residues. This CDR3 is CSARPSAKNIQYF. CDR3 nucleotide sequence: TGCAGTGCTAGACCCTCCGCCAAAAACATTCAGTACTTC.

This clonotype has more than one count but fewer than ten. The CDR3 DNA is TGTGCCAGTAGGACCGCCCCGGGACGAATGGGAAAACTGTTTTTT. Translating gives CASRTAPGRMGKLFF. The J gene is TRBJ1-4, the V gene TRBV19, with TRBD1 as a possible D gene (5 bases). Trimming pared 6 bases from V and 10 bases from J, leaving 21 bases between. The germline gives CDR1 LNHDA, CDR2 SQIVND (reference sequence). The CDR3 extends over 15 amino acids.

This chain links TRBV5-4 with TRBJ2-1; no clear D. The CDR3 loop spans 14 amino acids. V lost 4 bases to trimming and J lost 4 bases, with 12 bases between them. In germline, CDR1 is SGHNT, CDR2 YYREEE (reference sequence). The CDR3 spells CASSRIASYNEQFF. The CDR3 region has the DNA TGTGCCAGCAGCCGGATCGCTAGTTACAATGAGCAGTTCTTC.

The V gene is TRBV11-2, the J gene TRBJ2-1; 11 nucleotides agree with TRBD2. The CDR3 has 15 amino acids. Germline loops: CDR1 SGHAT, CDR2 FQNNGV. The J segment lost 2 bases and the V segment lost 5 bases, leaving 2 bases of the junction unmatched. For the CDR3, the DNA is TGTGCCAGCAGCCAGGGACTAGCGGCCTACAATGAGCAGTTCTTC. Its protein product is CASSQGLAAYNEQFF.